Reported below is one T cell receptor (beta chain). Antigen specificity is unknown. The sample comes from a study of T cell responses to AZD1222 COVID-19 vaccine. Study-wide background: Pooled together were second doses at about 4 or about 12 weeks.

Study outcomes and limitations: Baseline seropositives among AZD1222 recipients totaled only five or six. White British donors predominated, females outnumbered males, and clonal diversity was possibly underestimated.

Germline V gene data show CDR1 as MRHNA and CDR2 as SNTAGT. This CDR3 contains 14 residues. Between the trimmed V and J ends, which lost 5 bases and 8 bases, there was a span of 16 bases. TCRdb's copy holds only in-frame clones and misses some; the assay was immunoSEQ multiplex PCR. The data hold roughly 170,000 clones, with about 89% observed a single time. This chain connects TRBV6-4 to TRBJ2-1; D is perhaps TRBD2 (6 bases). Material: peripheral blood, obtained on day 0 of AZD1222 vaccination. This clonotype originated in an adult in good health. The CDR3 DNA follows: TGTGCCAGCAGTTTCGACGGAGGGTTGGATGAGCAGTTCTTC. It codes for CASSFDGGLDEQFF.